This TCR beta chain was profiled in a study of cytomegalovirus exposure and HLA in healthy donors. In the study overall: A prior study identified approximately 120 million unique TCR beta sequences from roughly 180 million T cells.

Healthy bone marrow donors made up the donor group. Whole-study results and caveats: Reportedly, diagnosis of cytomegalovirus status by the classifier showed high specificity and sensitivity. As a later analysis showed, a missense DCLRE1C variant was linked to trimming of TCR beta V- and J-genes.

Primers for the PCR totalled 60 Vbeta and 13 Jbeta. Sequencing used immunoSEQ multiplex PCR; TCRdb keeps in-frame clones, though not all of them. The table includes some 150,000 clones, about 80% detected once. A note on this clone: Antigen: not known.

Sequencing was performed on PBMCs. This TCR was sampled from a woman between 50 and 59 years old in good health and CMV-seronegative.

The DNA of the CDR3 is TGTGCCAGCTCACCACCGTTGACCAGGGGTGGCTACACCTTC. Its protein is CASSPPLTRGGYTF. The rearrangement links TRBV18 to TRBJ1-2; D is perhaps TRBD1 (6 bases). The CDR3 is made up of 14 amino acids. V was clipped by 0 bases and J by 7 bases, with 12 bases between them. Germline V gene lookup returns CDR1 KGHSH and CDR2 LQKENI.